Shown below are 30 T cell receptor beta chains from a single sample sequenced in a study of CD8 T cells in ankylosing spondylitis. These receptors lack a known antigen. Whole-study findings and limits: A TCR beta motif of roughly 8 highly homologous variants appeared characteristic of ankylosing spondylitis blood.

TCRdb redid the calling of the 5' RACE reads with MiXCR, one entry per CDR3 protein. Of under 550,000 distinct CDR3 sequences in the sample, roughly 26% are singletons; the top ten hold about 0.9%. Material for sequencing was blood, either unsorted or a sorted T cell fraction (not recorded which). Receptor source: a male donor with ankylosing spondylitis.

Here the CDR3 DNA reads TGTGCCACCTCCCGTGGGGGGGAAGGCTACACCTTC. It is translated as CATSRGGEGYTF. The chain combines TRBV24-1 with TRBJ1-2, with D perhaps matching TRBD1 (5 bases). The V and J ends lost 9 bases and 8 bases respectively, with 15 bases between them. CDR1 and CDR2 from the germline V gene are KGHDR and SFDVKD. The CDR3 runs to 12 residues.

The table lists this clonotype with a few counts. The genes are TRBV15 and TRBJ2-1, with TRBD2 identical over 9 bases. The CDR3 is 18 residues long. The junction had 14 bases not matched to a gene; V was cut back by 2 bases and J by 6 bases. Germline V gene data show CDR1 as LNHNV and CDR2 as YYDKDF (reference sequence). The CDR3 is CATSRPSGRGGMGNEQFF. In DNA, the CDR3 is TGTGCCACCAGCAGACCCTCTGGGCGGGGGGGTATGGGCAATGAGCAGTTCTTC. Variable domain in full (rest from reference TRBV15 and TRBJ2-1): DAMVIQNPRYQVTQFGKPVTLSCSQTLNHNVMYWYQQKSSQAPKLLFHYYDKDFNNEADTPDNFQSRRPNTSFCFLDIRSPGLGDTAMYLCATSRPSGRGGMGNEQFFGPGTRLTVL.

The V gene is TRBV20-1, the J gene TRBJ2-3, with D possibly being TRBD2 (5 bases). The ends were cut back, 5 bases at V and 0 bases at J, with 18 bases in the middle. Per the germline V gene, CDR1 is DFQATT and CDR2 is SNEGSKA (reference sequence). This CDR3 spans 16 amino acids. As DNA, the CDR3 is TGCAGTGCTCGTACGGTTACAGCGGATAGCACAGATACGCAGTATTTT. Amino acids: CSARTVTADSTDTQYF.

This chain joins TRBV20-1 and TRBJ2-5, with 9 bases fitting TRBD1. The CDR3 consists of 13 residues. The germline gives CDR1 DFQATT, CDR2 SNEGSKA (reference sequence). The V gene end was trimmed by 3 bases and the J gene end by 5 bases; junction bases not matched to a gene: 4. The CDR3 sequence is CSARRQGGETQYF. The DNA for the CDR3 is TGCAGTGCTAGGCGACAGGGGGGGGAGACCCAGTACTTC.

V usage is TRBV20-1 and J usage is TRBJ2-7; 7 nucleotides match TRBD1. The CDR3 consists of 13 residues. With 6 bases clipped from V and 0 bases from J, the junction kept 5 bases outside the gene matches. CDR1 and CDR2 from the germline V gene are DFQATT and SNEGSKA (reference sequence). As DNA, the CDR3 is TGCAGTGCACAGACAGGGACCTCCTACGAGCAGTACGTC. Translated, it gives CSAQTGTSYEQYV.

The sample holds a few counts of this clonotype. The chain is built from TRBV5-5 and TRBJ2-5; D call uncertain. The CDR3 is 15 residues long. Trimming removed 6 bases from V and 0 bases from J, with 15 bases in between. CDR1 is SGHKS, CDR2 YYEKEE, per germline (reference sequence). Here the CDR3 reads CASTSHNWYQETQYF. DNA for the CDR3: TGTGCCAGCACCTCCCACAATTGGTACCAAGAGACCCAGTACTTC.

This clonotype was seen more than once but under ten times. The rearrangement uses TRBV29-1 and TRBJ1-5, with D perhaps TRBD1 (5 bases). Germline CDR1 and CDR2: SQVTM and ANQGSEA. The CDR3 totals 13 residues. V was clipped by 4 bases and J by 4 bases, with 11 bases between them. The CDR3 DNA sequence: TGCAGCGTTGCCGGGGGTTGGAATCAGCCCCAGCATTTT. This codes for CSVAGGWNQPQHF.

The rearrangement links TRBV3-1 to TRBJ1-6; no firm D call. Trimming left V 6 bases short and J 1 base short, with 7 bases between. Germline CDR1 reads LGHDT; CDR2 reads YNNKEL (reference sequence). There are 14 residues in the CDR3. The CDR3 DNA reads TGTGCCAGCAGAGAGGAATCCTATAATTCACCCCTCCACTTT. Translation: CASREESYNSPLHF. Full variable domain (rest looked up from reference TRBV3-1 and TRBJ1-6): DTAVSQTPKYLVTQMGNDKSIKCEQNLGHDTMYWYKQDSKKFLKIMFSYNNKELIINETVPNRFSPKSPDKAHLNLHINSLELGDSAVYFCASREESYNSPLHFGNGTRLTVT.

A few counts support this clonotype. The CDR3 spells CASSLFVTSGPYEQYV. CDR3 DNA sequence: TGTGCCAGCAGCTTGTTCGTCACTAGCGGACCCTACGAGCAGTACGTC. The chain employs TRBV5-6 and TRBJ2-7, with 8 nucleotides matching TRBD2. The germline V gene encodes CDR1 SGHDT and CDR2 YYEEEE. The CDR3 spans 16 residues. The V gene end was trimmed by 1 base and the J gene end by 2 bases; junction bases not matched to a gene: 8.

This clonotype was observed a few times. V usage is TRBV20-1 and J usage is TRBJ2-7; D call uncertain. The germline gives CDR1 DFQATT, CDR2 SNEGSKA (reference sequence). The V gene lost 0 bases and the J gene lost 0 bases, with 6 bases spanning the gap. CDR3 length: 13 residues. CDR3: CSARDTRSYEQYV. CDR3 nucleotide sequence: TGCAGTGCTAGAGATACTCGCTCCTACGAGCAGTACGTC.

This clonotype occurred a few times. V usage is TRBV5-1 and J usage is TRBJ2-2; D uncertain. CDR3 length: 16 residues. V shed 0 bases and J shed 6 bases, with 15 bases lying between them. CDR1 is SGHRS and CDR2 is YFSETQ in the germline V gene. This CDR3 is CASSLVYGDQAGELFF. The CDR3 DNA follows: TGCGCCAGCAGCTTGGTTTATGGGGATCAAGCCGGGGAGCTGTTTTTT.

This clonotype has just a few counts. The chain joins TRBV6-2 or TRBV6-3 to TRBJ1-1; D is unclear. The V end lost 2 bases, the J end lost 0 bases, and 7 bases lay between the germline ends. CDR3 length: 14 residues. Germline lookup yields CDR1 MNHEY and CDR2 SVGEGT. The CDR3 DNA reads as TGTGCCAGCAGTTACGGAGGGATGAACACTGAAGCTTTCTTT. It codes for CASSYGGMNTEAFF.

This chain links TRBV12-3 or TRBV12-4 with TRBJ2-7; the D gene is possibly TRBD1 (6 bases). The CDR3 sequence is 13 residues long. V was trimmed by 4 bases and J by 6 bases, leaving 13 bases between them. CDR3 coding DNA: TGTGCCAGCAGTTGGCAGGGGTTGAGCGAGCAGTACGTC. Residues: CASSWQGLSEQYV.

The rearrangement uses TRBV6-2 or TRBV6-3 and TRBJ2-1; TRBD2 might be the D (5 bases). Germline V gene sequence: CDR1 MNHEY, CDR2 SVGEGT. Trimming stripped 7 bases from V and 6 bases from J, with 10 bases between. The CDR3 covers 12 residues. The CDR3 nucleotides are TGTGCCAGCACGGACTTCCGCAATGAGCAGTTCTTC. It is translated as CASTDFRNEQFF.

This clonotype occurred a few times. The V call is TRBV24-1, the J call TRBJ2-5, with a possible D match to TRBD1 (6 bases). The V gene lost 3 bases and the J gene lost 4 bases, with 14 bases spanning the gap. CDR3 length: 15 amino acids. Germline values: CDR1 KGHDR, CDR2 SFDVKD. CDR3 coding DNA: TGTGCCACCAGTGATCCTAGGGGGTTCGGAGAGACCCAGTACTTC. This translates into CATSDPRGFGETQYF.

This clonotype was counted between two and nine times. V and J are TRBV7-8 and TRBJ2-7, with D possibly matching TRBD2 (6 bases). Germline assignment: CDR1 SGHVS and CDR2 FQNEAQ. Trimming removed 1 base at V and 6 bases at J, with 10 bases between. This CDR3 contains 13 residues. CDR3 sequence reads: CASSLDGSGEQYV. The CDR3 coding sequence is TGTGCCAGCAGCTTAGACGGGAGTGGCGAGCAGTACGTC.

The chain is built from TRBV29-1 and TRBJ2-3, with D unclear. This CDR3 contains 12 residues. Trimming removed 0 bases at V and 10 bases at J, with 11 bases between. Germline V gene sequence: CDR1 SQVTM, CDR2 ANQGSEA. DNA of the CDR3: TGCAGCGTTGAAGATGAGGTGAGAGCGCAGTATTTT. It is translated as CSVEDEVRAQYF.

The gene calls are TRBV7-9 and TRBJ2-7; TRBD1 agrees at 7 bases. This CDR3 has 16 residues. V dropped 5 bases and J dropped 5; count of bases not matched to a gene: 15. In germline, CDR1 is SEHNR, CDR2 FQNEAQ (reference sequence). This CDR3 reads CASSAEQGFYRDEQYF. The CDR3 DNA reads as TGTGCCAGCAGCGCGGAACAGGGGTTTTATAGGGACGAGCAGTACTTC. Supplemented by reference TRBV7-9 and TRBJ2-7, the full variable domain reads DTGVSQNPRHKITKRGQNVTFRCDPISEHNRLYWYRQTLGQGPEFLTYFQNEAQLEKSRLLSDRFSAERPKGSFSTLEIQRTEQGDSAMYLCASSAEQGFYRDEQYFGPGTRLTVT.

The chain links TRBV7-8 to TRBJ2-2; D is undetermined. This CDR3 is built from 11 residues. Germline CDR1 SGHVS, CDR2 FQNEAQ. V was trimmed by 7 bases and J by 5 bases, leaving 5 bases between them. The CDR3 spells CASTTTGELFF. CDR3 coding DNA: TGTGCCAGCACCACAACCGGGGAGCTGTTTTTT.

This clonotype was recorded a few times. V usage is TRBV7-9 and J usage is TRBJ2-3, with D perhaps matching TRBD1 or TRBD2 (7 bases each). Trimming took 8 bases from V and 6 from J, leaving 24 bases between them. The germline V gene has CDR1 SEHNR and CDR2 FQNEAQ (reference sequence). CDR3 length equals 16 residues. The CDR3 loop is CASSLGGGSPMDTQYF. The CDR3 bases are TGTGCCAGCTCCTTAGGGGGCGGGAGCCCGATGGATACGCAGTATTTT.

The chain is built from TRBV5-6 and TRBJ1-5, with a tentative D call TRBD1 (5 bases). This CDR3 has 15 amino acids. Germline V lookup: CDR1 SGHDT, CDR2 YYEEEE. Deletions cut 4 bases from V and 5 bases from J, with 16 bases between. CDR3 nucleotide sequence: TGTGCCAGCAGCGCCCTTGGAGGGGACCATCAGCCCCAGCATTTT. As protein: CASSALGGDHQPQHF.

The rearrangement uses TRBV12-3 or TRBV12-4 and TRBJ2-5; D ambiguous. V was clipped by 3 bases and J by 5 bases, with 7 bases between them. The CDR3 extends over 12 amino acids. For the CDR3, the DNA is TGTGCCAGCAGTTTTCAGTTCGAGACCCAGTACTTC. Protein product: CASSFQFETQYF.

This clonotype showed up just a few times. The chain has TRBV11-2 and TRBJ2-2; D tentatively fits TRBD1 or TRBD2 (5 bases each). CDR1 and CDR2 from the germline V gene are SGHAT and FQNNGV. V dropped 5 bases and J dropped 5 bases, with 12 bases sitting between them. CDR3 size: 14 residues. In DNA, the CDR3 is TGTGCCAGCAGCCCCCCGGGGCGGACCGGGGAGCTGTTTTTT. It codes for CASSPPGRTGELFF.

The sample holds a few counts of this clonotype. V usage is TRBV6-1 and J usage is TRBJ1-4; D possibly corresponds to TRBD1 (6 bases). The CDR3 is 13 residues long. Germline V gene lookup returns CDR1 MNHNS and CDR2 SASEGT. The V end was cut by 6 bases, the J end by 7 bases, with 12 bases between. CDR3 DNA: TGTGCCAGCAGACGACAGGTTTCTGAAAAACTGTTTTTT. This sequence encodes CASRRQVSEKLFF.

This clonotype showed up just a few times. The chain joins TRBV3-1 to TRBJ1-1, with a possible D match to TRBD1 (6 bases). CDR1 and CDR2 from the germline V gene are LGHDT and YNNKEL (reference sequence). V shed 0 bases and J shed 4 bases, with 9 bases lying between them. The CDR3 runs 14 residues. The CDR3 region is CASSQEGGGTEAFF. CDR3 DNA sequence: TGTGCCAGCAGCCAAGAAGGGGGAGGCACTGAAGCTTTCTTT.

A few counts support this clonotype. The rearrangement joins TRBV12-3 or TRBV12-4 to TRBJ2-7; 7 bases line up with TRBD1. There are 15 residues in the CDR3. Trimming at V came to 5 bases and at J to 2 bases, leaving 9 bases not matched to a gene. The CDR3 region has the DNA TGTGCCAGCAGTCCCCAGACAGGGCTCACCTACGAGCAGTACTTC. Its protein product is CASSPQTGLTYEQYF.

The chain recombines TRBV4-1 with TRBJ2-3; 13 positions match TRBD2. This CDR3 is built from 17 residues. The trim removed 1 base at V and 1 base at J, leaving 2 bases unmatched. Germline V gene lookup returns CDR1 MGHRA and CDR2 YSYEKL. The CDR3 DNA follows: TGCGCCAGCAGCCAAGGTGGACTAGCGGGAGGCACAGATACGCAGTATTTT. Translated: CASSQGGLAGGTDTQYF.

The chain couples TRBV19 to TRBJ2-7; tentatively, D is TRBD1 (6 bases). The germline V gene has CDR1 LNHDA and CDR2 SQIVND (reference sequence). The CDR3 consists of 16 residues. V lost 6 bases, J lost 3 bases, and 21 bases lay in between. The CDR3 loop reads CASSPRRLTGSYEQYF. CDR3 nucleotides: TGTGCCAGTAGCCCCCGAAGGCTCACAGGGAGCTACGAGCAGTACTTC.

In DNA form, the CDR3 reads TGTGCCAGCCTAAAGGGGCACGTAAAAGAGACCCAGTACTTC. It codes for CASLKGHVKETQYF. The chain uses TRBV2 and TRBJ2-5, with D perhaps TRBD1 (5 bases). Trimming cost V 8 bases and J 3 bases, with 16 bases left between them. The CDR3 extends over 14 amino acids. From germline, CDR1 is SNHLY and CDR2 FYNNEI.

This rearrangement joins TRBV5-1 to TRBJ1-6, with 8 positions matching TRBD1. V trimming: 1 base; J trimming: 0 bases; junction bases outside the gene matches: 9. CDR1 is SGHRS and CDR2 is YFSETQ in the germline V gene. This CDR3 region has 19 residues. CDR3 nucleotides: TGCGCCAGCAGCTTGCAGGGGGCGATGGGATTCTCCTATAATTCACCCCTCCACTTT. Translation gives CASSLQGAMGFSYNSPLHF. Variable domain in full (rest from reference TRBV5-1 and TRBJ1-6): KAGVTQTPRYLIKTRGQQVTLSCSPISGHRSVSWYQQTPGQGLQFLFEYFSETQRNKGNFPGRFSGRQFSNSRSEMNVSTLELGDSALYLCASSLQGAMGFSYNSPLHFGNGTRLTVT.